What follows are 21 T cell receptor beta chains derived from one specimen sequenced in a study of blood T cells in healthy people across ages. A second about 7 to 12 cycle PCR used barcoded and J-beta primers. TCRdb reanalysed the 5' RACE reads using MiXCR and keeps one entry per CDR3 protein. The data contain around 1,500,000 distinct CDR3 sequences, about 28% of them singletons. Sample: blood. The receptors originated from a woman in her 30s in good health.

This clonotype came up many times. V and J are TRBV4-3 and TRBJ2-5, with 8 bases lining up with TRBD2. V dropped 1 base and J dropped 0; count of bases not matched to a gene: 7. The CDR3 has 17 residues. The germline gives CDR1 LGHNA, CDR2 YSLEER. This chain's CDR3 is CASSQGSGRANQETQYF. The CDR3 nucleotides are TGCGCCAGCAGCCAAGGGTCCGGGAGGGCGAACCAAGAGACCCAGTACTTC.

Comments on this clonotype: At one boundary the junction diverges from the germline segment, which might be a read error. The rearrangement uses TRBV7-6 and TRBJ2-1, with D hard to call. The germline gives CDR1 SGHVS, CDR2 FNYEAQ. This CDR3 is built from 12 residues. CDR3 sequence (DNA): TGTACCAGCAGCGAGCGTTACAATGAGCAGTTCTTC. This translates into CTSSERYNEQFF. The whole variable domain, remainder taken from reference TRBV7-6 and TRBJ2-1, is GAGVSQSPRYKVTKRGQDVALRCDPISGHVSLYWYRQALGQGPEFLTYFNYEAQQDKSGLPNDRFSAERPEGSISTLTIQRTEQRDSAMYRCTSSERYNEQFFGPGTRLTVL.

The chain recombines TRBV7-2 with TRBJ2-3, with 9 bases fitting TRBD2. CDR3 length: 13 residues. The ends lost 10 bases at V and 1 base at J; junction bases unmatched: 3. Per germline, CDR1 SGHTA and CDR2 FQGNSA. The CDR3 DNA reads TGTGCCACCTCTAGCGGGGGCACAGATACGCAGTATTTT. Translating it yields CATSSGGTDTQYF.

CDR3 amino acids: CSARDLKSELAGVVYEQYF. The CDR3 DNA sequence: TGCAGTGCTAGAGACCTTAAATCCGAACTAGCGGGAGTGGTTTACGAGCAGTACTTC. The chain couples TRBV20-1 to TRBJ2-4; 11 positions match TRBD2. The J call may be wrong; the DNA end is better matched by TRBJ2-7. The CDR3 spans 19 residues. Germline CDR1 is DFQATT and CDR2 is SNEGSKA (reference sequence).

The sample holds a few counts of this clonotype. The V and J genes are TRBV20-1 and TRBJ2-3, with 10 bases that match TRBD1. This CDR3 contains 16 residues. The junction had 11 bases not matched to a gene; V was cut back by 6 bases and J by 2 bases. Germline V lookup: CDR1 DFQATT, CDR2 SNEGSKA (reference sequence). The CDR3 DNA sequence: TGCAGTGCCTCAAGTAGGGACAGGGGCTACACAGATACGCAGTATTTT. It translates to CSASSRDRGYTDTQYF.

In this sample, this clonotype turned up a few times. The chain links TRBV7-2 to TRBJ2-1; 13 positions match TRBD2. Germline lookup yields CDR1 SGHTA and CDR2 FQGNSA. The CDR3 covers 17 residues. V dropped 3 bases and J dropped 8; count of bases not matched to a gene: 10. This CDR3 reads CASSLGLAGSTADEQFF. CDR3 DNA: TGTGCCAGCAGCTTGGGACTAGCGGGAAGTACAGCCGATGAGCAGTTCTTC.

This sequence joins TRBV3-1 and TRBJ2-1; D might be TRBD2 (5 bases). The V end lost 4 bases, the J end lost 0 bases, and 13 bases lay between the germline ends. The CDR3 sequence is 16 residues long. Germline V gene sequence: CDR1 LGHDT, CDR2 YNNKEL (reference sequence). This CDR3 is CASSPPGIRSYNEQFF. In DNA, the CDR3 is TGTGCCAGCAGCCCCCCGGGAATCCGCTCCTACAATGAGCAGTTCTTC.

The CDR3 loop is CAWRDRANTEAFF. The CDR3, as DNA: TGTGCCTGGCGGGACAGGGCGAACACTGAAGCTTTCTTT. The chain joins TRBV30 to TRBJ1-1, with TRBD1 matching 9 bases. CDR1 is GTSNPN and CDR2 is SVGIG in the germline V gene (reference sequence). Trimming cost V 5 bases and J 1 base; bases outside gene matches: 2. There are 13 residues in the CDR3.

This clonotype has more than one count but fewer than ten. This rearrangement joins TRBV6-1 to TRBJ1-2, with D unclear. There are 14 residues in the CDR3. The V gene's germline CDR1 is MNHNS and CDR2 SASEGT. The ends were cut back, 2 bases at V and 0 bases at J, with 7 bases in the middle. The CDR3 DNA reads TGTGCCAGCAGTGAAAACTGGCCTAACTATGGCTACACCTTC. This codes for CASSENWPNYGYTF.

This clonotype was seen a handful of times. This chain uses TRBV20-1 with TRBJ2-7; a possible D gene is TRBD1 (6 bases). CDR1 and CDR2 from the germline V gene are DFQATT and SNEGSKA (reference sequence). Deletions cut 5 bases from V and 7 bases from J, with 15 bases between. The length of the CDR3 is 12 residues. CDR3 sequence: CSAGRDTGEQYF. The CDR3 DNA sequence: TGCAGTGCTGGCCGGGACACGGGGGAGCAGTACTTC.

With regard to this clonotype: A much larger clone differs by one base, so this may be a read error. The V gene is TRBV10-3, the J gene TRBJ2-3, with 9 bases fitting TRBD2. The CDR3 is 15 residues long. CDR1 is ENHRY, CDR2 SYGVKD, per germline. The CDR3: CTISEYSGGRDTQYF. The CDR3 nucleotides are TGTACCATCAGTGAATATAGCGGGGGAAGAGATACGCAGTATTTT.

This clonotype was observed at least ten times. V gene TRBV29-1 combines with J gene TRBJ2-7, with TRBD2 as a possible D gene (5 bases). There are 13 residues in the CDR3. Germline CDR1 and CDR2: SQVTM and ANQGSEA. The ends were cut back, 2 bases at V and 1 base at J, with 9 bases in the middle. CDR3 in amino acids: CSVELRASYEQYF. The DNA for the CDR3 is TGCAGCGTTGAATTGAGGGCTTCCTACGAGCAGTACTTC.

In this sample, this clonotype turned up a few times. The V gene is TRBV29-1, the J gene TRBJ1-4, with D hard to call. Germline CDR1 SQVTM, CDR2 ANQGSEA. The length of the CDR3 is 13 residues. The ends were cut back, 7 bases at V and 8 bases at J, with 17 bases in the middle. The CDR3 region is CSAVTGSDEKLFF. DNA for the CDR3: TGCAGCGCCGTAACGGGGTCTGACGAAAAACTGTTTTTT.

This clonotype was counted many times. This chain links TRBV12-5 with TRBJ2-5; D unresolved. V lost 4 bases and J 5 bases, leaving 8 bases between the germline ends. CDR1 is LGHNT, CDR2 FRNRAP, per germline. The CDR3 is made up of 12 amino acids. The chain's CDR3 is CASGYSRETQYF. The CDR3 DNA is TGTGCTAGTGGTTACTCGCGCGAGACCCAGTACTTC.

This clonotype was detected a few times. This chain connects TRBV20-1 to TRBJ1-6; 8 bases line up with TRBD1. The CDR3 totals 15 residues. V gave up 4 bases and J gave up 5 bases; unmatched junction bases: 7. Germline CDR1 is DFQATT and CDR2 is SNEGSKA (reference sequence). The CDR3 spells CSANPTGANNSPLHF. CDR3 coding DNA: TGCAGTGCTAACCCGACAGGGGCTAATAATTCACCCCTCCACTTT.

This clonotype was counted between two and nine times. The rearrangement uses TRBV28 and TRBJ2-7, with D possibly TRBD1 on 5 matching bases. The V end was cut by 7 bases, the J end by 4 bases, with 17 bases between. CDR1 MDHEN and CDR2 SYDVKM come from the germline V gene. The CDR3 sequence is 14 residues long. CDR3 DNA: TGTGCCAGCACCCCCCTAGGGGCTTTATACGAGCAGTACTTC. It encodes CASTPLGALYEQYF.

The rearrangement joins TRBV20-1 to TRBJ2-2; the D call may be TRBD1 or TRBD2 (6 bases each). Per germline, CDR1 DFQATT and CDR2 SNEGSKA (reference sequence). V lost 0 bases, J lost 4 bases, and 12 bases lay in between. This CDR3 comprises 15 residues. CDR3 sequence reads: CSAREGRGGTGELFF. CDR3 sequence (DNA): TGCAGTGCTAGAGAAGGCAGGGGAGGCACCGGGGAGCTGTTTTTT.

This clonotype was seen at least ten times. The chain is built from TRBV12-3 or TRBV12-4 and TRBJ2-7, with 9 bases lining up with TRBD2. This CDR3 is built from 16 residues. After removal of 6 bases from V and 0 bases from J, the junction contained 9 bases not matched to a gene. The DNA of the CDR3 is TGTGCCAGCAGCCTAAGACTAGCGGTATCCTCCTACGAGCAGTACTTC. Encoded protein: CASSLRLAVSSYEQYF.

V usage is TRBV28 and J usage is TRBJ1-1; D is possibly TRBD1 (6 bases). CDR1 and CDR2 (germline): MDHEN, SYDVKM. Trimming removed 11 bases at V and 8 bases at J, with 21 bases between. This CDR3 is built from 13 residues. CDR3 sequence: CAGTTGAGTEAFF. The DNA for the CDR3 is TGTGCCGGGACTACGGGGGCGGGGACAGAAGCTTTCTTT.

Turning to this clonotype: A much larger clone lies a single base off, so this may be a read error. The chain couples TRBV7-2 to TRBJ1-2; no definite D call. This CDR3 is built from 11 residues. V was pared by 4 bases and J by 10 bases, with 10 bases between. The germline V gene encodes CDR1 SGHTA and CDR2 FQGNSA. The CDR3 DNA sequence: TGTGCCAGCAGCTCACGTCGTTCCTACACCTTC. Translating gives CASSSRRSYTF.

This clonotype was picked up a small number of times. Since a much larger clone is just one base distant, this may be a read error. The CDR3 DNA follows: TGCAGTGCTAGCCGCTACGGTAGCGGGAGTGTGGGAGAGACCCAGTACTTC. Protein product: CSASRYGSGSVGETQYF. The chain combines TRBV20-1 with TRBJ2-5; 9 bases align to TRBD2. Germline values: CDR1 DFQATT, CDR2 SNEGSKA (reference sequence). The V gene end was trimmed by 3 bases and the J gene end by 4 bases; junction bases not matched to a gene: 15. The CDR3 is 17 amino acids.